This T cell receptor beta chain was identified in a study of shared clonotypes between healthy human individuals. This clone was found once. The antigen is not known. A much larger clone differs from this one at a single base, so this may be a read error. Findings and caveats of the study: Non-shared clonotypes had lower generation probabilities than clonotypes shared by all four sorted-subset donors. The low donor count limited represented genetic and exposure-history diversity. Deeper or shallower sequencing was expected to change how clonotypes are shared among donors.

As originally analysed: ImmunoSEQ yielded junction-only sequences lacking quality scores, so filtering differed. Method: immunoSEQ multiplex PCR; TCRdb's copy keeps in-frame clones and lacks some. The D gene and trimming were derived from the DNA, and the V and J assignments and clone size from that table. The sample has over a million clones; around three quarters are singletons. The CDR3 spans 14 residues. CDR1 is LGHNA and CDR2 is YNFKEQ in the germline V gene. The V and J genes are TRBV4-2 and TRBJ1-5, with unresolved D. Sequencing was done on a sample of memory CD4+ T cells from PBMCs. Described subset: CD45RA-negative fraction. The source is a man between 18 and 29 years old in good health. Some clones in this sample may be carry-over from other donors' samples. The CDR3 loop reads CAGSPSGGNQPQHF. The DNA for the CDR3 is TGTGCCGGCAGCCCGTCGGGTGGCAATCAGCCCCAGCATTTT.